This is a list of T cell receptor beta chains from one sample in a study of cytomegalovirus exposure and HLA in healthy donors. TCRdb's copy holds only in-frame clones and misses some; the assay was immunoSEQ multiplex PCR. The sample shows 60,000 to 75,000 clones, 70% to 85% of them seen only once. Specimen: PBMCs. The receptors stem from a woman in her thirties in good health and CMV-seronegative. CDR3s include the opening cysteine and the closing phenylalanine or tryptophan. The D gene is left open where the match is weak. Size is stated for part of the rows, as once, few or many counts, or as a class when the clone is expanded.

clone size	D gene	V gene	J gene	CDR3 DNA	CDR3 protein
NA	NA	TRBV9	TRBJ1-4	TGTGCCAGCACACCAAGGACGGGACTTAATGAAAAACTGTTTTTT	CASTPRTGLNEKLFF
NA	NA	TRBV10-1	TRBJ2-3	TGCGCCAGCAGTGGGGGGGACTTCACAGATACGCAGTATTTT	CASSGGDFTDTQYF
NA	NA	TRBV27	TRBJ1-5	TGTGCCAGCAGTCCGCTGACAGGAGCGAATCAGCCCCAGCATTTT	CASSPLTGANQPQHF
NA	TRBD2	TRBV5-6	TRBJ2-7	TGTGCCAGCAGCTTAACTAGCGGGGGGCCTATCGGCTACGAGCAGTACTTC	CASSLTSGGPIGYEQYF
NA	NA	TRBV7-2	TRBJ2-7	TGTGCCAGCAGCTTGAAGACAGGTGCTACGAGCCTCGAGCAGTACTTC	CASSLKTGATSLEQYF
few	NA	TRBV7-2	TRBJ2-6	TGTGCCAGCAGCTCCACGCGGTCTGGGGCCAACGTCCTGACTTTC	CASSSTRSGANVLTF
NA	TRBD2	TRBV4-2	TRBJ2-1	TGTGCCAGCAGCCAAGACCTGGCTAGCGGGAGCTACAATGAGCAGTTCTTC	CASSQDLASGSYNEQFF
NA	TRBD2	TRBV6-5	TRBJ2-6	TGTGCCAGCAGTTACTCGAGCGGGGCTGGGGCCAACGTCCTGACTTTC	CASSYSSGAGANVLTF
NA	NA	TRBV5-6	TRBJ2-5	TGTGCCAGCAGCGAGGGTTCAGAGACCCAGTACTTC	CASSEGSETQYF
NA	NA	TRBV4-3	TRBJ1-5	TGCGCCAGCAGCCAAGATCGGCAGGGAAGTCAGCCCCAGCATTTT	CASSQDRQGSQPQHF